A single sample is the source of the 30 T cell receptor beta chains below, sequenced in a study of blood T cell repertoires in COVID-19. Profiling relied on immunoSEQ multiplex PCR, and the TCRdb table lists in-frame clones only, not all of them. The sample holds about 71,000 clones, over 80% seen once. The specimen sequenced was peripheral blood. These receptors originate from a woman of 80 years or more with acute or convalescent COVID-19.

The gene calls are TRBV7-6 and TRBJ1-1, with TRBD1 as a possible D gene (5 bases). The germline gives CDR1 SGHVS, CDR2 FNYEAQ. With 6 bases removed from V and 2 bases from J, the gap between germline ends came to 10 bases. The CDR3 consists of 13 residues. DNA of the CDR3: TGTGCCAGCAGGTCAGACAGTAACACTGAAGCTTTCTTT. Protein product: CASRSDSNTEAFF.

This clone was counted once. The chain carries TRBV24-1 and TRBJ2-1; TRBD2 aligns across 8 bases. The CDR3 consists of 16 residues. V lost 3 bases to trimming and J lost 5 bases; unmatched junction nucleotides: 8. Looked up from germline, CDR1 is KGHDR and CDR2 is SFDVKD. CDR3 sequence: CATSDPLTGGHNEQFF. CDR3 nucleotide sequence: TGTGCCACCAGTGATCCCCTAACGGGAGGGCACAATGAGCAGTTCTTC.

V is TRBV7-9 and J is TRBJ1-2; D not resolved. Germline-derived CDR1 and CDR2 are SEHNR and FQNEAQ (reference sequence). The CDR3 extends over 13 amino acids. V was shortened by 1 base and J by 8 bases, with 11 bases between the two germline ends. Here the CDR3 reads CASSLGGLGGYTF. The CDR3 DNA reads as TGTGCCAGCAGCTTAGGAGGTCTCGGGGGCTACACCTTC.

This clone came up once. In DNA, the CDR3 is TGTGCCAGCAACCGAGGGGGTGGGCGGATGAACACTGAAGCTTTCTTT. Amino acid sequence: CASNRGGGRMNTEAFF. The chain combines TRBV3-1 (or the pseudogene TRBV3-2) with TRBJ1-1; D perhaps matches TRBD1 (6 bases). This CDR3 has 16 residues. CDR1 LGHDT and CDR2 YNNKEL come from the germline V gene (reference sequence). Trimming took 7 bases from V and 0 from J, leaving 18 bases between them.

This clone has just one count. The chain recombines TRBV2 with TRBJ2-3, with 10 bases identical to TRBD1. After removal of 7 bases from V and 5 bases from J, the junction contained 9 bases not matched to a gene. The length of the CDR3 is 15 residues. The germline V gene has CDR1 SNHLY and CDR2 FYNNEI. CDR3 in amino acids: CASIPDRGPGDTQYF. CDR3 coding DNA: TGTGCCAGCATCCCCGACAGGGGGCCAGGAGATACGCAGTATTTT.

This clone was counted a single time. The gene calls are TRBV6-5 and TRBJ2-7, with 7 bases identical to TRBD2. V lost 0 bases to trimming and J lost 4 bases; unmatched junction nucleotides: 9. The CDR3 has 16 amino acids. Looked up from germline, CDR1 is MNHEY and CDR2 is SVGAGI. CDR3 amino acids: CASSYSSPPGGYEQYF. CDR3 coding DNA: TGTGCCAGCAGTTACTCGAGTCCGCCCGGGGGGTACGAGCAGTACTTC.

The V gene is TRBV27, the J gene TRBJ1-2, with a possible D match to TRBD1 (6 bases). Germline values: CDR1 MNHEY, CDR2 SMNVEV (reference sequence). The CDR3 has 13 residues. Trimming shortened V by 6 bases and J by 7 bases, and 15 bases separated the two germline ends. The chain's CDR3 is CASSLKPGVGYTF. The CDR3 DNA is TGTGCCAGCAGCTTGAAGCCAGGGGTTGGCTACACCTTC.

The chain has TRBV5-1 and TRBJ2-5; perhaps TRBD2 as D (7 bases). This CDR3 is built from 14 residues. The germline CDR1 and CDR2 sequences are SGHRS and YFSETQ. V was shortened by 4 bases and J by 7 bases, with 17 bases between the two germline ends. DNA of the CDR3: TGCGCCAGCAGCCCGGAGGGGGGGCCCGGGACCCAGTACTTC. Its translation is CASSPEGGPGTQYF. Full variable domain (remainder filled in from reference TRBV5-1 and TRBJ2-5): KAGVTQTPRYLIKTRGQQVTLSCSPISGHRSVSWYQQTPGQGLQFLFEYFSETQRNKGNFPGRFSGRQFSNSRSEMNVSTLELGDSALYLCASSPEGGPGTQYFGPGTRLLVL.

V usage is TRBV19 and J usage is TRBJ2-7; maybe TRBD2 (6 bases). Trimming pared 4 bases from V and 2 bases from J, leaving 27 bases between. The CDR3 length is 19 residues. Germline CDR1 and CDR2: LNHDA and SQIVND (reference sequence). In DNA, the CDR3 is TGTGCCAGTAGTAGGGCTGGCGGGATTAGTCTTGTCCAACCCTACGAGCAGTACTTC. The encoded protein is CASSRAGGISLVQPYEQYF. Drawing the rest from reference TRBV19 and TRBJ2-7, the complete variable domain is DGGITQSPKYLFRKEGQNVTLSCEQNLNHDAMYWYRQDPGQGLRLIYYSQIVNDFQKGDIAEGYSVSREKKESFPLTVTSAQKNPTAFYLCASSRAGGISLVQPYEQYFGPGTRLTVT.

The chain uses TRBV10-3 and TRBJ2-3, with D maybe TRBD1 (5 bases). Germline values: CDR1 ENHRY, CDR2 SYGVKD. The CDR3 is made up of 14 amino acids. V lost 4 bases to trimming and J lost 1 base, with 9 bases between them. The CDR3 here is CAISVGQGTDTQYF. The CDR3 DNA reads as TGTGCCATCAGTGTGGGGCAGGGCACAGATACGCAGTATTTT.

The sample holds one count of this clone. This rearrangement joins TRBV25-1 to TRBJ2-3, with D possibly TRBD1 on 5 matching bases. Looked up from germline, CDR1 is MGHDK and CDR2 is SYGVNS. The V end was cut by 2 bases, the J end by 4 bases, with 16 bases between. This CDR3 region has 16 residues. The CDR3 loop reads CASSEDNRWGPDTQYF. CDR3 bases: TGTGCCAGCAGTGAAGATAACAGGTGGGGCCCAGATACGCAGTATTTT.

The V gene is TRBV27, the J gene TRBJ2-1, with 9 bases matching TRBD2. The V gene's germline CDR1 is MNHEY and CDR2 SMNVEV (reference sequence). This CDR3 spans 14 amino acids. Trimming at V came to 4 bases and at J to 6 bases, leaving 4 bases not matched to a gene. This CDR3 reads CASSWRREGNEQFF. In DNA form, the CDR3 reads TGTGCCAGCAGTTGGCGGCGGGAGGGCAATGAGCAGTTCTTC.

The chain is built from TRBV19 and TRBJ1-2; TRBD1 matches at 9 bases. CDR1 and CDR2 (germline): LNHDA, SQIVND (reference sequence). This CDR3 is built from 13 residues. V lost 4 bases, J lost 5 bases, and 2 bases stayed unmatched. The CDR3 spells CASSTGTGYGYTF. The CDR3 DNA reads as TGTGCCAGTAGTACCGGGACAGGGTATGGCTACACCTTC.

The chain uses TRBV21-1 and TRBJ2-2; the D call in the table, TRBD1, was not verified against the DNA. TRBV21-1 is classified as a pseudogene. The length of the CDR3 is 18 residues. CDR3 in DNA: TGTGCCAGCAGCAAAGCGCTAGGGGCAGGGGGCAGGTGTGGGGAGCTGTTTTTT. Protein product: CASSKALGAGGRCGELFF.

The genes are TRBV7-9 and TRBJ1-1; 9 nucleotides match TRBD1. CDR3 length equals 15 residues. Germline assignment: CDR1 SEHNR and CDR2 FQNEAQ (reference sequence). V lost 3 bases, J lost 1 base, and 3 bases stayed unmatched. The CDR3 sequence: CASSFTGGTNTEAFF. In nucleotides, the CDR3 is TGTGCCAGCAGCTTTACAGGGGGCACGAACACTGAAGCTTTCTTT.

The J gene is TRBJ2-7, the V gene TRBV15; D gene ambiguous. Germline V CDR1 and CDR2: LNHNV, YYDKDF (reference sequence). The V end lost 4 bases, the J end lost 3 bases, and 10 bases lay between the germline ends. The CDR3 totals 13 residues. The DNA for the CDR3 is TGTGCCACCAGCACGAGTTTAGTCTACGAGCAGTACTTC. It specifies CATSTSLVYEQYF. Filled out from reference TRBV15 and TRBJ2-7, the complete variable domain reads DAMVIQNPRYQVTQFGKPVTLSCSQTLNHNVMYWYQQKSSQAPKLLFHYYDKDFNNEADTPDNFQSRRPNTSFCFLDIRSPGLGDTAMYLCATSTSLVYEQYFGPGTRLTVT.

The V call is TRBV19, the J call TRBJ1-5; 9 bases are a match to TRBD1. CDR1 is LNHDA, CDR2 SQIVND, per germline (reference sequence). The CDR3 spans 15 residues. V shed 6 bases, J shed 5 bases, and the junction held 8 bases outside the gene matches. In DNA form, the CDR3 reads TGTGCCAGTAGAAATACCGGGACAGGGTATCAGCCCCAGCATTTT. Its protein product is CASRNTGTGYQPQHF.

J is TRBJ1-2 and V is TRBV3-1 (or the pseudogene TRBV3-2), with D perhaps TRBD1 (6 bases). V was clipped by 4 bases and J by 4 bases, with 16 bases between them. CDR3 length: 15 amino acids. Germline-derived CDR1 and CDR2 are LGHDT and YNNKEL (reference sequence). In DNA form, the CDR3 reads TGTGCCAGCAGCCCATCAATGGGGGCCTCCTATGGCTACACCTTC. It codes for CASSPSMGASYGYTF.

CDR3 sequence: CASSEFGAGATGYNEQFF. In nucleotides, the CDR3 is TGTGCCAGCAGTGAATTTGGGGCAGGGGCGACTGGCTACAATGAGCAGTTCTTC. This chain links TRBV6-1 with TRBJ2-1; D may be TRBD1 (6 bases). The germline V gene has CDR1 MNHNS and CDR2 SASEGT. The CDR3 covers 18 residues. Trimming removed 2 bases at V and 3 bases at J, with 20 bases between.

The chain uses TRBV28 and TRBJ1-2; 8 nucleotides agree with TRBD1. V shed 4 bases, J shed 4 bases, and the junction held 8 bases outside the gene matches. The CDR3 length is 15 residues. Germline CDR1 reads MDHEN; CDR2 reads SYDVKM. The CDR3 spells CASSSLKDRVYGYTF. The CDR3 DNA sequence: TGTGCCAGCAGTTCCCTAAAGGACAGGGTCTATGGCTACACCTTC.

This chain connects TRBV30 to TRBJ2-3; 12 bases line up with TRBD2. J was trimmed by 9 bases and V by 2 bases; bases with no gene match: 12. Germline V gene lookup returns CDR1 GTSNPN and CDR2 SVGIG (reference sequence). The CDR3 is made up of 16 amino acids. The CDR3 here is CAWSQLRASGRGTQYF. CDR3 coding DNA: TGTGCCTGGAGTCAACTCAGGGCTAGCGGGAGGGGGACGCAGTATTTT.

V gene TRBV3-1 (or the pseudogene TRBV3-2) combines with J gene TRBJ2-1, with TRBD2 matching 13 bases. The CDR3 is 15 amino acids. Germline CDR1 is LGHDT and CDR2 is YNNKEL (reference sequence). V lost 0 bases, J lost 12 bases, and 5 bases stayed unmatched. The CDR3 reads CASSQDRTSGRSQFF. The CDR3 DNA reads TGTGCCAGCAGCCAAGATCGGACTAGCGGGAGATCGCAGTTCTTC.

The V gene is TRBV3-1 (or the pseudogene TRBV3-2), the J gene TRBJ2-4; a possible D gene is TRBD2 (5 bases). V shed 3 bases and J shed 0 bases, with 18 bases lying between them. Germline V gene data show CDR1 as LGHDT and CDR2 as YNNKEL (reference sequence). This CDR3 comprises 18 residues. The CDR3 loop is CASSQAGVYLLAKNIQYF. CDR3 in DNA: TGTGCCAGCAGCCAGGCGGGTGTCTACCTACTAGCCAAAAACATTCAGTACTTC.

The CDR3 bases are TGTGCCAGCAGTGAGGCGACAGGGAATGGCTACACCTTC. Amino acid sequence: CASSEATGNGYTF. The V gene is TRBV2, the J gene TRBJ1-2; 7 bases agree with TRBD1. Per germline, CDR1 SNHLY and CDR2 FYNNEI. Germline trimming cut 3 bases from V and 6 bases from J; bases unmatched to any gene: 4. This CDR3 has 13 residues.

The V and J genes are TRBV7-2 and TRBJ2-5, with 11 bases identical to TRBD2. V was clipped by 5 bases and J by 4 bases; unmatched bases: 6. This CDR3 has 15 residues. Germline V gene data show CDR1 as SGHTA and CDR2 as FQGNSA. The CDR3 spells CASSRSGRAAETQYF. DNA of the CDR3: TGTGCCAGCAGCCGTAGCGGGAGGGCCGCAGAGACCCAGTACTTC. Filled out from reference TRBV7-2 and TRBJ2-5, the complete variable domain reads GAGVSQSPSNKVTEKGKDVELRCDPISGHTALYWYRQSLGQGLEFLIYFQGNSAPDKSGLPSDRFSAERTGGSVSTLTIQRTQQEDSAVYLCASSRSGRAAETQYFGPGTRLLVL.

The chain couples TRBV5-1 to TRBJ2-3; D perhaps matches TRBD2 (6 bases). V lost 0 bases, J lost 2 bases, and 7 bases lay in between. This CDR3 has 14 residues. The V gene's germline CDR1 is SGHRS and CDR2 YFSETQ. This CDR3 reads CASSLAGVTDTQYF. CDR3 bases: TGCGCCAGCAGCTTGGCGGGAGTCACAGATACGCAGTATTTT.

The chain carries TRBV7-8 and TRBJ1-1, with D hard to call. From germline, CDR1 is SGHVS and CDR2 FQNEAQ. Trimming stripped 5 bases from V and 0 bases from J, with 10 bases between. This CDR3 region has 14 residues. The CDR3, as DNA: TGTGCCAGCAGCATATTCAGGATGAACACTGAAGCTTTCTTT. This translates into CASSIFRMNTEAFF. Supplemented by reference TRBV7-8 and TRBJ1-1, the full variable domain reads GAGVSQSPRYKVAKRGQDVALRCDPISGHVSLFWYQQALGQGPEFLTYFQNEAQLDKSGLPSDRFFAERPEGSVSTLKIQRTQQEDSAVYLCASSIFRMNTEAFFGQGTRLTVV.

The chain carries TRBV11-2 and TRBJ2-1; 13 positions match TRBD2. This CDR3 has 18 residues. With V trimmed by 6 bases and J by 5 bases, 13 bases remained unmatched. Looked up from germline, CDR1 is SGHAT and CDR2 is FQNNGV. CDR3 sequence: CASSLSGLAGVPHNEQFF. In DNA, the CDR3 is TGTGCCAGCAGTTTAAGCGGACTAGCGGGAGTTCCCCACAATGAGCAGTTCTTC.

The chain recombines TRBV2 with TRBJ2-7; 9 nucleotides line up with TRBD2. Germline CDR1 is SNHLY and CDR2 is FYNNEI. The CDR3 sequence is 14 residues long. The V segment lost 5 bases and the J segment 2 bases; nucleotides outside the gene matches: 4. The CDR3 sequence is CASSLTSGAYEQYF. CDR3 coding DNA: TGTGCCAGCAGTTTGACTAGCGGAGCCTACGAGCAGTACTTC.

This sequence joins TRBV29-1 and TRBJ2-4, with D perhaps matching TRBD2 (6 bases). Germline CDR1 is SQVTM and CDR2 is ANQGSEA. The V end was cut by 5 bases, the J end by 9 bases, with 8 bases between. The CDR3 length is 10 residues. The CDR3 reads CSVTSSIQYF. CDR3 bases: TGCAGCGTTACTAGCTCCATTCAGTACTTC.